A single sample gave rise to the 17 T cell receptor beta chains below, sequenced in a study of blood T cell repertoires in COVID-19. TCRdb's table, derived via immunoSEQ multiplex PCR, lists solely in-frame clones and lacks some. This repertoire shows 140,000 to 150,000 clones, 60% to 85% found once; its top ten account for around a sixth. Sequenced sample: peripheral blood. The receptor set was obtained from a man aged 45 to 65 with acute or convalescent COVID-19.

This clone was observed a single time. This sequence joins TRBV19 and TRBJ2-5; the match to TRBD1 covers 11 bases. The V gene end was trimmed by 7 bases and the J gene end by 4 bases; junction bases not matched to a gene: 8. Germline V CDR1 and CDR2: LNHDA, SQIVND (reference sequence). The CDR3 spans 15 residues. The CDR3 bases are TGTGCCAGTAATAAAGCCGGGACAGGGGGAGAGACCCAGTACTTC. This translates into CASNKAGTGGETQYF. The full variable domain, rest sourced from reference TRBV19 and TRBJ2-5, is DGGITQSPKYLFRKEGQNVTLSCEQNLNHDAMYWYRQDPGQGLRLIYYSQIVNDFQKGDIAEGYSVSREKKESFPLTVTSAQKNPTAFYLCASNKAGTGGETQYFGPGTRLLVL.

The CDR3 bases are TGTGCCAGCAGCTCGGGTAACAATGAGCAGTTCTTC. Translated, it gives CASSSGNNEQFF. The chain couples TRBV7-9 to TRBJ2-1; D remains ambiguous. The germline CDR1 and CDR2 sequences are SEHNR and FQNEAQ (reference sequence). The CDR3 has 12 residues. Between the trimmed V and J ends, which lost 4 bases and 5 bases, there was a span of 6 bases. Using reference TRBV7-9 and TRBJ2-1 for the parts outside the CDR3, the full variable domain is DTGVSQNPRHKITKRGQNVTFRCDPISEHNRLYWYRQTLGQGPEFLTYFQNEAQLEKSRLLSDRFSAERPKGSFSTLEIQRTEQGDSAMYLCASSSGNNEQFFGPGTRLTVL.

The genes are TRBV2 and TRBJ1-1; D ambiguous. The CDR3 has 13 residues. Trimming left V 8 bases short and J 7 bases short, with 17 bases between. Germline V gene data show CDR1 as SNHLY and CDR2 as FYNNEI. CDR3 residues: CASSSAGGGEAFF. The CDR3 DNA reads as TGTGCCAGCTCTTCGGCGGGAGGTGGTGAAGCTTTCTTT.

The chain couples TRBV5-1 to TRBJ2-1, with no clear D. Deletions cut 0 bases from V and 2 bases from J, with 9 bases between. Per the germline V gene, CDR1 is SGHRS and CDR2 is YFSETQ. The CDR3 is made up of 15 amino acids. The CDR3 protein is CASSLAGSTYNEQFF. For the CDR3, the DNA is TGCGCCAGCAGCTTGGCCGGGTCTACCTACAATGAGCAGTTCTTC.

The chain is built from TRBV5-4 and TRBJ1-6; D remains unclear. CDR1 and CDR2 from the germline V gene are SGHNT and YYREEE (reference sequence). CDR3 length: 14 amino acids. V lost 3 bases and J 8 bases, leaving 12 bases between the germline ends. This chain's CDR3 is CASSSDSMDSPLHF. Written as DNA, the CDR3 is TGTGCCAGCAGCTCTGACTCGATGGATTCACCCCTCCACTTT.

The chain carries TRBV7-2 and TRBJ2-7, with 10 bases matching TRBD2. Germline CDR1 reads SGHTA; CDR2 reads FQGNSA. V lost 5 bases and J lost 0; bases outside the gene matches: 4. The CDR3 is 15 amino acids. The CDR3 protein is CASSLSGGSSYEQYF. In DNA, the CDR3 is TGTGCCAGCAGCCTTAGCGGGGGGAGCTCCTACGAGCAGTACTTC.

The chain recombines TRBV15 with TRBJ1-2; possibly TRBD1 for D (5 bases). V was trimmed by 1 base and J by 2 bases, leaving 11 bases between them. Germline values: CDR1 LNHNV, CDR2 YYDKDF (reference sequence). CDR3 length: 15 amino acids. The CDR3 loop is CATSRGAEGNYGYTF. The CDR3 nucleotides are TGTGCCACCAGCAGAGGGGCGGAGGGGAACTATGGCTACACCTTC.

V is TRBV6-6 and J is TRBJ1-5; TRBD1 matches at 9 bases. The length of the CDR3 is 12 residues. Looked up from germline, CDR1 is MNHNY and CDR2 is SVGAGI (reference sequence). After removal of 10 bases from V and 5 bases from J, the junction contained 3 bases not matched to a gene. This CDR3 reads CATRTGDQPQHF. CDR3 DNA: TGTGCCACCCGGACAGGGGATCAGCCCCAGCATTTT.

The chain is built from TRBV6-5 and TRBJ2-5, with unresolved D. Germline V CDR1 and CDR2: MNHEY, SVGAGI. The CDR3 is made up of 13 amino acids. V was pared by 5 bases and J by 5 bases, with 12 bases between. In DNA form, the CDR3 reads TGTGCCAGCAGTCCACGGCCCAGGGAGACCCAGTACTTC. Protein product: CASSPRPRETQYF.

In regard to this clone: The same CDR3 can be traced to other DNA sequences in this sample. J is TRBJ1-1 and V is TRBV6-4; no clear D gene. Germline assignment: CDR1 MRHNA and CDR2 SNTAGT. The CDR3 has 13 amino acids. V lost 3 bases and J 1 base, leaving 6 bases between the germline ends. CDR3 sequence: CASSEEENTEAFF. DNA for the CDR3: TGTGCCAGCAGTGAGGAGGAGAACACTGAAGCTTTCTTT.

This clone has just one count. This rearrangement joins TRBV10-3 to TRBJ1-4; 7 bases align to TRBD1. The CDR3 spans 17 residues. The V gene's germline CDR1 is ENHRY and CDR2 SYGVKD. The junction had 5 bases not matched to a gene; V was cut back by 1 base and J by 0 bases. CDR3 bases: TGTGCCATCAGTGAGTACAGGGGCCTGGCAACTAATGAAAAACTGTTTTTT. Translating it yields CAISEYRGLATNEKLFF.

The chain has TRBV12-5 and TRBJ2-1; TRBD1 agrees at 10 bases. The J segment lost 4 bases and the V segment lost 6 bases, leaving 9 bases of the junction unmatched. Germline V gives CDR1 LGHNT, CDR2 FRNRAP. The CDR3 is made up of 16 amino acids. The DNA for the CDR3 is TGTGCTAGTGGCCCCGACCGGGACAGGGGATACAATGAGCAGTTCTTC. As protein: CASGPDRDRGYNEQFF.

This rearrangement joins TRBV5-1 to TRBJ1-1; possibly TRBD1 for D (5 bases). Germline assignment: CDR1 SGHRS and CDR2 YFSETQ. This CDR3 spans 13 amino acids. Between the trimmed V and J ends, which lost 4 bases and 2 bases, there was a span of 9 bases. The CDR3 nucleotides read TGCGCCAGCAGCAGAGACAGCAACACTGAAGCTTTCTTT. Protein: CASSRDSNTEAFF.

The chain has TRBV27 and TRBJ2-5; TRBD1 might be the D (6 bases). There are 14 residues in the CDR3. The ends were cut back, 1 base at V and 10 bases at J, with 16 bases in the middle. Germline loops: CDR1 MNHEY, CDR2 SMNVEV (reference sequence). The CDR3: CASSLYRDNTDQYF. CDR3 sequence (DNA): TGTGCCAGCAGTTTATACCGGGACAACACGGACCAGTACTTC.

The chain links TRBV7-9 to TRBJ1-2; 9 bases match TRBD1. V was pared by 7 bases and J by 4 bases, with 7 bases of the junction left unmatched. Germline assignment: CDR1 SEHNR and CDR2 FQNEAQ (reference sequence). The CDR3 loop spans 14 amino acids. The DNA of the CDR3 is TGTGCCAGCACCTATACAGGGGGCAGCTATGGCTACACCTTC. Translated, it gives CASTYTGGSYGYTF.

This clone was found once. The chain joins TRBV19 to TRBJ2-3; 11 bases align to TRBD2. The CDR3 sequence is 14 residues long. CDR1 and CDR2 (germline): LNHDA, SQIVND (reference sequence). With V trimmed by 2 bases and J by 9 bases, 4 bases remained unmatched. CDR3: CASSIFSGGATQYF. The CDR3 region has the DNA TGTGCCAGTAGTATATTTAGCGGGGGGGCCACGCAGTATTTT.

In this sample, this clone turned up once. The chain has TRBV25-1 and TRBJ1-2; 12 bases fit TRBD1. The length of the CDR3 is 16 residues. V lost 3 bases, J lost 4 bases, and 6 bases stayed unmatched. The germline V gene has CDR1 MGHDK and CDR2 SYGVNS. Here the CDR3 reads CASSDATGQGAYGYTF. CDR3 in DNA: TGTGCCAGCAGTGATGCTACGGGACAGGGGGCCTATGGCTACACCTTC.